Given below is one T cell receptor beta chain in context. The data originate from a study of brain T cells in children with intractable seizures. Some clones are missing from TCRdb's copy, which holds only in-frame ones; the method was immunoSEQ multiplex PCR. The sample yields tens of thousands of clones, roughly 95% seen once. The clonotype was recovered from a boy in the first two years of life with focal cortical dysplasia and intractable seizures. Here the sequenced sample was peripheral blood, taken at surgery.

The DNA of the CDR3 is TGTGCCAGCAGCGCGACAGTAGGGGGAAACACCATATATTTT. Translation gives CASSATVGGNTIYF. This chain uses TRBV5-5 with TRBJ1-3; D possibly corresponds to TRBD1 (5 bases). Germline assignment: CDR1 SGHKS and CDR2 YYEKEE (reference sequence). There are 14 residues in the CDR3. Trimming pared 4 bases from V and 4 bases from J, leaving 12 bases between.